A selection of T cell receptor beta chains follows, all from one sample in a study of blood T cells in healthy people across ages. TCRdb reanalysed the 5' RACE reads using MiXCR and keeps one entry per CDR3 protein. Of hundreds of thousands of distinct CDR3 sequences in the sample, 25% were seen once. These data are also associated with another study on T cells of mothers and their children.

The material sequenced was blood. The origin of the receptors is a boy aged 5-17 years in good health. The CDR3 runs from the conserved cysteine through the conserved F or W. Not every row has a clone size; where given, it reads once, few, many or a size class.

>.|TRBV5-1
CASSTFTSTSGANVLTF
>.|TRBV6-1
CASSEAWNWSEKLFF
>.|TRBV7-2
CASSPLAGVSSYEQYF
>.|TRBV20-1
CSARIGTSVLEQFF
>many|TRBV7-9
CASSLGTGSGNTIYF
>.|TRBV20-1
CSASSVGGGPYQETQYF
>.|TRBV5-1
CASSLGRTSGRSGTQYF
>.|TRBV19
CASSIGDRAPHVQFF
>few|TRBV6-4
CASSDSRSRSSFSTQEQYF
>.|TRBV20-1
CSARGPWEQYF
>.|TRBV7-2
CASSLPRTSGGARKTQYF
>few|TRBV7-2
CASSLGVGTYYEQYF
>few|TRBV29-1
CSVDLGLAGNIQYF
>many|TRBV20-1
CSAPASGKIDEQYF
>few|TRBV28
CASGSTDASTDTQYF
>.|TRBV6-6
CASSPNLEKLFF
>.|TRBV7-9
CASSLSEGSSGSYEQYF
>few|TRBV5-6
CASSPLTGEPYEQYF
>.|TRBV6-1
CASVWGGQRAFF
>.|TRBV24-1
CATSGRQGNQPQHF
>few|TRBV12-3/TRBV12-4
CASSLLRLNTEAFF
>few|TRBV20-1
CSASLGNYGYTF
>.|TRBV5-1
CASSFTSGTGELFF
>many|TRBV29-1
CSAGGSFPGDGGEQFF
>.|TRBV20-1
CSAPPGWGDAQYF
>few|TRBV4-3
CASGQVSLTGKETQYF
>few|TRBV29-1
CSVEDRGASGRDWLSTDTQYF
>few|TRBV7-8
CASSLEDFYEQYF
>.|TRBV12-3/TRBV12-4
CASRSGEKGNQPQHF
>.|TRBV7-9
CASSFTLNTEAFF
>few|TRBV4-3
CASSQDTFTDTQYF
>.|TRBV28
CASTLPPRDGYTF
>.|TRBV29-1
CSVGSRETSYEQYF
>few|TRBV7-9
CASRPVNQETQYF
>.|TRBV29-1
CSVEVWKSDTEAFF
>few|TRBV21-1
CASSKAPGGGSSGNTIYF
>few|TRBV19
CASSQGNSGANVLTF
>.|TRBV6-1
CASSLGTSGATDTQYF
>few|TRBV11-3
CASSARTPGQGTQYF
>once|TRBV10-3
CAISEPIHSGLWETQYF
>many|TRBV5-1
CASSLGLFGNEQFF
>.|TRBV7-9
CASSAGQGFWCNEQFF